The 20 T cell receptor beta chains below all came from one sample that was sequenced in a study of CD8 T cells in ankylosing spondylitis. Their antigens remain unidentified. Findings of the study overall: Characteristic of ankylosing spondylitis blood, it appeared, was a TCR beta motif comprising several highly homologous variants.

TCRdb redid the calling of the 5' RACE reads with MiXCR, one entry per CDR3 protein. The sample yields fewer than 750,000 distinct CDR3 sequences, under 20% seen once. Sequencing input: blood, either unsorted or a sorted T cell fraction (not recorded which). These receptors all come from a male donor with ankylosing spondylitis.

CDR3 sequence reads: CASSLRFGHYNEQFF. CDR3 sequence (DNA): TGTGCCAGCAGCTTAAGGTTTGGTCACTACAATGAGCAGTTCTTC. The rearrangement uses TRBV5-6 and TRBJ2-1, with D hard to call. Trimming stripped 2 bases from V and 3 bases from J, with 12 bases between. The V gene's germline CDR1 is SGHDT and CDR2 YYEEEE. The CDR3 totals 15 residues.

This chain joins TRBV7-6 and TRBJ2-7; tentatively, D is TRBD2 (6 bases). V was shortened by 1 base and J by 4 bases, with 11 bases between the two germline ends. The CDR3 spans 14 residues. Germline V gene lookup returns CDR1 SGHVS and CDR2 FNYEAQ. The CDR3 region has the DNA TGTGCCAGCAGCTTAGGGGACTGGGGGTACGAGCAGTACTTC. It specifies CASSLGDWGYEQYF.

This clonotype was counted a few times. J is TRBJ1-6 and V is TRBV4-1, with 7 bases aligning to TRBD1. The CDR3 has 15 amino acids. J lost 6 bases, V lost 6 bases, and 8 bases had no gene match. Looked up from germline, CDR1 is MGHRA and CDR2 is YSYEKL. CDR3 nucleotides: TGCGCCAGCAGACGACAGGGTAATACTAATTCACCCCTCCACTTT. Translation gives CASRRQGNTNSPLHF.

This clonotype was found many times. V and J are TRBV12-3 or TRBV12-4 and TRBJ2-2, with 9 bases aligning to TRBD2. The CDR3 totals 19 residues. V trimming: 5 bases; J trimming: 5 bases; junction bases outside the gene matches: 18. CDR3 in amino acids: CASSPAQGGGRARTGELFF. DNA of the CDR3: TGTGCCAGCAGTCCGGCACAGGGTGGCGGGAGGGCCAGGACCGGGGAGCTGTTTTTT.

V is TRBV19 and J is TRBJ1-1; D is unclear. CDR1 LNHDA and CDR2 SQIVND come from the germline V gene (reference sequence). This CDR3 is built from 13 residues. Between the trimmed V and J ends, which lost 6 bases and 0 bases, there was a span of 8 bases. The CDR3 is CASRSTMNTEAFF. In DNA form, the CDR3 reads TGTGCCAGTAGGAGTACCATGAACACTGAAGCTTTCTTT.

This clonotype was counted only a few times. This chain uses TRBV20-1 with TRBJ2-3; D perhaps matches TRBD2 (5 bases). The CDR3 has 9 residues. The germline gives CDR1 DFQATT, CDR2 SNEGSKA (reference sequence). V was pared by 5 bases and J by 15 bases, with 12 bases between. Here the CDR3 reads CSAGARGYF. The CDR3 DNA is TGCAGTGCTGGCGCTCGGGGATATTTT.

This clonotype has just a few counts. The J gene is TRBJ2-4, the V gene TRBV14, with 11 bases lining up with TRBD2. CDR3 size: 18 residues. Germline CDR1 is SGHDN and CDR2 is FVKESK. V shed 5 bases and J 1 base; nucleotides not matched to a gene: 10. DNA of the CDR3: TGTGCCAGCAGCAGAACCGTAGCGGGAGGGACGGCCAAAAACATTCAGTACTTC. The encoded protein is CASSRTVAGGTAKNIQYF. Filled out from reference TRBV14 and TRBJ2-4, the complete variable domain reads EAGVTQFPSHSVIEKGQTVTLRCDPISGHDNLYWYRRVMGKEIKFLLHFVKESKQDESGMPNNRFLAERTGGTYSTLKVQPAELEDSGVYFCASSRTVAGGTAKNIQYFGAGTRLSVL.

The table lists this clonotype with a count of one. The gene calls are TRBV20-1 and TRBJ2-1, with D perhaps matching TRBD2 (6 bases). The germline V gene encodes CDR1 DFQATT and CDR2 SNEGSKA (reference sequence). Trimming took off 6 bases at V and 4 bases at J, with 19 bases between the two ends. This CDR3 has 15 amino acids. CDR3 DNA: TGCAGTGCAGTCACCGGGACTCCCGAATACAATGAGCAGTTCTTC. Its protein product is CSAVTGTPEYNEQFF.

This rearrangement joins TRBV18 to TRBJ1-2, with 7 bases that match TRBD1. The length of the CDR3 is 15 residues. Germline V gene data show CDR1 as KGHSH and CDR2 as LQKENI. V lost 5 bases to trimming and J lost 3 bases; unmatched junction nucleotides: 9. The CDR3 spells CASSTYTGVDYGYTF. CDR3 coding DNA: TGTGCCAGCTCAACATATACAGGGGTGGACTATGGCTACACCTTC.

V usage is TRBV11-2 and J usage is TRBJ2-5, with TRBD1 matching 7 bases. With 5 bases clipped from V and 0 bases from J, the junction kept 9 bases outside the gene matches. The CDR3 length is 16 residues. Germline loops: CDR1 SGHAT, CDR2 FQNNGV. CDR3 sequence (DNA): TGTGCCAGCAGCCATCGACAGGGAACCTACCAAGAGACCCAGTACTTC. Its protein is CASSHRQGTYQETQYF.

The CDR3 DNA sequence: TGCAGTGCTAGTAGAGTGGGAGGGCCAGGGGAGACCCAGTACTTC. Translating gives CSASRVGGPGETQYF. The chain carries TRBV20-1 and TRBJ2-5; 7 nucleotides agree with TRBD2. The germline V gene encodes CDR1 DFQATT and CDR2 SNEGSKA (reference sequence). This CDR3 is built from 15 residues. Trimming at V came to 3 bases and at J to 5 bases, leaving 12 bases not matched to a gene.

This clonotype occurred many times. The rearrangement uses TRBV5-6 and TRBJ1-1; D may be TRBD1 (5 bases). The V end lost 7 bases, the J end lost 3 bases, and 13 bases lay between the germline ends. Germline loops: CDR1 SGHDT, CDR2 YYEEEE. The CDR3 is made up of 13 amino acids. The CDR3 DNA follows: TGTGCCAGCTCTTACGCGGGGGACACTGAAGCTTTCTTT. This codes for CASSYAGDTEAFF.

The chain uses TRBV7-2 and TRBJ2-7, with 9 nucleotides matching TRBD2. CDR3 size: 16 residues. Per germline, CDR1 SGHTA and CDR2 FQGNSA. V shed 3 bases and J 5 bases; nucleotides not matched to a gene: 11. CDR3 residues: CASSFQSTSGGNEQYF. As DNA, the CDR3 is TGTGCCAGCAGCTTCCAATCGACTAGCGGAGGGAACGAGCAGTACTTC. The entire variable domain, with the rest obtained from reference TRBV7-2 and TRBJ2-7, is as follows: GAGVSQSPSNKVTEKGKDVELRCDPISGHTALYWYRQSLGQGLEFLIYFQGNSAPDKSGLPSDRFSAERTGGSVSTLTIQRTQQEDSAVYLCASSFQSTSGGNEQYFGPGTRLTVT.

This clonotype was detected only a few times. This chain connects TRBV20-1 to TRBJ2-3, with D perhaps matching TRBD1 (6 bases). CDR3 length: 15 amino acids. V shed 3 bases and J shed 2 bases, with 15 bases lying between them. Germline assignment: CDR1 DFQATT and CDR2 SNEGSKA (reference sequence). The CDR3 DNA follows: TGCAGTGCTAGTCCGGGACAAACGTACACAGATACGCAGTATTTT. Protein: CSASPGQTYTDTQYF.

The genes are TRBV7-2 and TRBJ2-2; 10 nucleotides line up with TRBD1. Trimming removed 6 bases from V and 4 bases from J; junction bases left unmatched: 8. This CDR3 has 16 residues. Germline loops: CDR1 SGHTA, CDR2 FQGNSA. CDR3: CASRGQGSVGTGELFF. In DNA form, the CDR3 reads TGTGCCAGCAGGGGACAGGGGTCGGTAGGCACCGGGGAGCTGTTTTTT.

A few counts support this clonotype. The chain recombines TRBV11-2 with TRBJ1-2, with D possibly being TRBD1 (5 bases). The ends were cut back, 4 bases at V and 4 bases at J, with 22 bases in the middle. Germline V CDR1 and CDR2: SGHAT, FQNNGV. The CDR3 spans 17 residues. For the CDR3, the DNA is TGTGCCAGCAGCTCACTCCACCGGGACGCCAGACTCTATGGCTACACCTTC. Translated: CASSSLHRDARLYGYTF.

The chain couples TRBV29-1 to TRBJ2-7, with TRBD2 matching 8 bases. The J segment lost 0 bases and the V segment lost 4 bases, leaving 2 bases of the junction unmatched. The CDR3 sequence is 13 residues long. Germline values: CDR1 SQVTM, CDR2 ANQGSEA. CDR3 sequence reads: CSVAGGLSYEQYF. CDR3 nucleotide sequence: TGCAGCGTTGCGGGAGGGCTCTCCTACGAGCAGTACTTC.

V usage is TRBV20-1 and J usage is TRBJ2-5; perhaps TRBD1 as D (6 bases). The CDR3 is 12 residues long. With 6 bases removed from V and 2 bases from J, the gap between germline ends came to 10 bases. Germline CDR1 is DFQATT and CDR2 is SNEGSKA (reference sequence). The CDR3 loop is CSAFGQQETQYF. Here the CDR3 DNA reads TGCAGTGCCTTCGGACAGCAAGAGACCCAGTACTTC.

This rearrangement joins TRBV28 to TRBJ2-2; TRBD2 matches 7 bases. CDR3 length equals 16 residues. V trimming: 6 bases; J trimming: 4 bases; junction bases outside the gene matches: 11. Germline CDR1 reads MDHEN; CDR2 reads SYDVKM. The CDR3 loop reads CASSEWGGSSTGELFF. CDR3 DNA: TGTGCCAGCAGCGAGTGGGGGGGGAGCAGCACCGGGGAGCTGTTTTTT.

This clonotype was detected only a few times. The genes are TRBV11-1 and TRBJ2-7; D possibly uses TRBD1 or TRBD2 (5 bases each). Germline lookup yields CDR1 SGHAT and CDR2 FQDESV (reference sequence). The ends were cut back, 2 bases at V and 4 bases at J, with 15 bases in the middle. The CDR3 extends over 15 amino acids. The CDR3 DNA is TGTGCCAGCAGCTTAAATTCTGGGGGTTTATACGAGCAGTACTTC. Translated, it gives CASSLNSGGLYEQYF.